The clone carrying this T cell receptor (beta chain) appeared many times. Its antigen is as yet unknown. The data belong to a study of T cell repertoires in cytomegalovirus infection. Study background: From public TCR beta signatures came an indication of both CMV infection and matching HLA type.

This CDR3 comprises 15 residues. Germline V gene lookup returns CDR1 MNHNY and CDR2 SVGAGI (reference sequence). With 2 bases removed from V and 1 base from J, the gap between germline ends came to 11 bases. MiXCR was run by TCRdb on the reads, yielding one entry per CDR3 protein. This table holds around 770,000 distinct CDR3 sequences, roughly 28% found once. The rearrangement links TRBV6-6 to TRBJ1-1; perhaps TRBD1 as D (5 bases). The sequencing here drew on cultured CD8+ T cells from PBMCs, taken from culture after CMV antigen stimulation. The source is a human donor in good health (CMV status not recorded). Some clones in this sample may be carry-over from other donors' samples. CDR3 DNA sequence: TGTGCCAGCAGTTACGACAGACACGGGAACACTGAAGCTTTCTTT. This gives the protein CASSYDRHGNTEAFF.